This T cell receptor beta chain was identified during a study of CD8+ T cells in alopecia areata. Study-level background: Female C3H/HeJ mice aged about 7-10 weeks received skin from roughly 6-12-month-old C3H/HeJ donors with spontaneous alopecia.

Isolated RNA was reverse transcribed into cDNA used as the sequencing template. TCRdb's copy holds only in-frame clones and misses some; the assay was immunoSEQ multiplex PCR. Observed in the sample are 290,000 or so clones, none of them singletons. Markers used for sorting pooled cutaneous lymph node cells were CD4, CD8alpha, NKG2D, NKG2ACE and others. On this clone itself: Its antigen is as yet unknown. These gene names are mouse names. The sequenced fragment ends 4 residues before the CDR3 boundary, so the rest is inferred from the germline J gene.

Study results and caveats: Patients showed less clear TCR sequence sharing than mice, possibly partly because of HLA diversity. Compared with normal scalp, lesional scalp had higher clonality and more expanded CD8+ clones.

The CDR3 loop spans 14 amino acids. The V and J ends lost 3 bases and 6 bases, in that order; junction bases with no gene match: 1. CDR1 and CDR2 (germline): MNHDT, YYDKIL. The gene calls are TRBV17 and TRBJ2-2; 10 nucleotides match TRBD1. This clonotype was obtained from a C3H/HeJ mouse with alopecia areata. The strain bears MHC haplotype H2-k. What was sequenced was CD4+ T cells sorted from a lymph node. The CDR3 region is CASSRGQGPGQLYF. The DNA read from the CDR3 is TGTGCTAGCAGTAGGGGACAGGGGCCCGGG.